A single sample is the source of the 26 T cell receptor beta chains below, sequenced in a study of blood T cell repertoires in COVID-19 (TCRdb year 2020). Libraries came from the immunoSEQ multiplex PCR assay. TCRdb's version of the immuneACCESS table is confined to in-frame rearrangements and falls short of the full clone set. An unresolved V gene accounts for under half of the shortfall where checked; the remainder is of unknown origin. This sample is represented by 200,000 to 300,000 clones; about 82% of them were singletons. The leading ten clones occupy 4% to 6% of the sample. Sequencing was carried out using peripheral blood. The receptor set was obtained from a man between 45 and 60 years old with COVID-19, enrolled during active disease.

This chain connects TRBV4-3 to TRBJ2-7, with 7 bases fitting TRBD1. CDR3 length: 16 residues. CDR1 and CDR2 from the germline V gene are LGHNA and YSLEER. With V trimmed by 0 bases and J by 4 bases, 9 bases remained unmatched. The CDR3 loop reads CASSQEAGTVPYEQYF. CDR3 in DNA: TGCGCCAGCAGCCAAGAAGCCGGGACAGTACCTTACGAGCAGTACTTC.

This sequence joins TRBV19 and TRBJ2-3; TRBD2 aligns across 13 bases. Losses at the gene ends were 6 bases for V and 5 bases for J; bases not matched to a gene: 5. The CDR3 sequence is 15 residues long. Germline CDR1 is LNHDA and CDR2 is SQIVND (reference sequence). The chain's CDR3 is CASRTSGGRGDTQYF. In DNA form, the CDR3 reads TGTGCCAGTAGGACTAGCGGGGGGCGAGGAGATACGCAGTATTTT. Complete variable domain (other parts from reference TRBV19 and TRBJ2-3): DGGITQSPKYLFRKEGQNVTLSCEQNLNHDAMYWYRQDPGQGLRLIYYSQIVNDFQKGDIAEGYSVSREKKESFPLTVTSAQKNPTAFYLCASRTSGGRGDTQYFGPGTRLTVL.

The genes are TRBV6-5 and TRBJ1-2, with 7 bases fitting TRBD1. The CDR3 totals 12 residues. Trimming at V came to 4 bases and at J to 4 bases, leaving 0 bases not matched to a gene. Germline CDR1 reads MNHEY; CDR2 reads SVGAGI. The CDR3 protein is CASSWDSYGYTF. CDR3 in DNA: TGTGCCAGCAGTTGGGACAGCTATGGCTACACCTTC.

CDR3 DNA: TGTGCCAGCAGCTTGGTTGGGGCGCGTAGTGAAGCTTTCTTT. Translating gives CASSLVGARSEAFF. V usage is TRBV5-5 and J usage is TRBJ1-1; tentative D call: TRBD1 (5 bases). Trimming took 0 bases from V and 7 from J, leaving 13 bases between them. CDR3 length: 14 residues. The V gene's germline CDR1 is SGHKS and CDR2 YYEKEE (reference sequence).

The chain is built from TRBV18 and TRBJ2-1; the D gene is possibly TRBD2 (7 bases). The CDR3 covers 16 residues. The germline V gene has CDR1 KGHSH and CDR2 LQKENI. V was pared by 2 bases and J by 5 bases, with 16 bases between. The CDR3 is CASSPFNGGTNNEQFF. The CDR3 DNA sequence: TGTGCCAGCTCACCATTCAACGGGGGGACAAACAATGAGCAGTTCTTC.

This clone was counted only a few times. This rearrangement joins TRBV6-6 to TRBJ1-5, with 7 bases fitting TRBD1. Losses at the gene ends were 7 bases for V and 0 bases for J; bases not matched to a gene: 9. Germline-derived CDR1 and CDR2 are MNHNY and SVGAGI (reference sequence). The CDR3 extends over 16 amino acids. The CDR3 sequence is CASKTGTEYSNQPQHF. CDR3 in DNA: TGTGCCAGCAAAACCGGGACAGAGTATAGCAATCAGCCCCAGCATTTT.

This sequence joins TRBV4-1 and TRBJ2-7; 9 bases match TRBD1. Per germline, CDR1 MGHRA and CDR2 YSYEKL. CDR3 size: 14 residues. V dropped 6 bases and J dropped 6; count of bases not matched to a gene: 9. CDR3: CASRPGQGSVEQYF. DNA of the CDR3: TGCGCCAGCAGGCCGGGACAGGGATCGGTCGAGCAGTACTTC.

With regard to this clone: The junction departs from germline at one end; a sequencing error may be responsible. The J gene is TRBJ2-1, the V gene TRBV7-7; 12 bases align to TRBD2. From germline, CDR1 is SSHAT and CDR2 FNYEAQ (reference sequence). This CDR3 region has 16 residues. The CDR3 reads CASSLGLAGGRDEQFF. The CDR3, as DNA: TGTGCTAGCAGCTTAGGCCTAGCGGGGGGGCGTGATGAGCAGTTCTTC. The whole variable domain, remainder taken from reference TRBV7-7 and TRBJ2-1, is GAGVSQSPRYKVTKRGQDVTLRCDPISSHATLYWYQQALGQGPEFLTYFNYEAQPDKSGLPSDRFSAERPEGSISTLTIQRTEQRDSAMYRCASSLGLAGGRDEQFFGPGTRLTVL.

The rearrangement joins TRBV7-6 to TRBJ2-7; tentative D call: TRBD1 (6 bases). The germline V gene has CDR1 SGHVS and CDR2 FNYEAQ. Trimming left V 5 bases short and J 3 bases short, with 14 bases between. The CDR3 contains 14 residues. CDR3 sequence reads: CASSGPGHDYEQYF. CDR3 DNA sequence: TGTGCCAGCAGCGGCCCGGGACATGACTACGAGCAGTACTTC. The full variable domain, completed using reference TRBV7-6 and TRBJ2-7, is GAGVSQSPRYKVTKRGQDVALRCDPISGHVSLYWYRQALGQGPEFLTYFNYEAQQDKSGLPNDRFSAERPEGSISTLTIQRTEQRDSAMYRCASSGPGHDYEQYFGPGTRLTVT.

The chain couples TRBV7-2 to TRBJ2-2; 7 positions match TRBD1. Germline V gene sequence: CDR1 SGHTA, CDR2 FQGNSA. The CDR3 length is 15 residues. With V trimmed by 5 bases and J by 5 bases, 8 bases remained unmatched. CDR3: CASSIRQGGTGELFF. In DNA form, the CDR3 reads TGTGCCAGCAGCATAAGACAGGGTGGGACCGGGGAGCTGTTTTTT.

In nucleotides, the CDR3 is TGTGCCAGCAGCGTAGTTGAAACTAGCACAGATACGCAGTATTTT. This gives the protein CASSVVETSTDTQYF. J is TRBJ2-3 and V is TRBV9, with no clear D. V was cut by 0 bases and J by 0 bases, with 8 bases left in between. The CDR3 extends over 15 amino acids. Germline V gene lookup returns CDR1 SGDLS and CDR2 YYNGEE.

The rearrangement joins TRBV6-5 to TRBJ1-1; 7 nucleotides agree with TRBD1. Germline lookup yields CDR1 MNHEY and CDR2 SVGAGI. The CDR3 consists of 15 residues. After removal of 7 bases from V and 2 bases from J, the junction contained 10 bases not matched to a gene. CDR3 in amino acids: CASTSGTAHNTEAFF. For the CDR3, the DNA is TGTGCCAGCACCTCCGGGACAGCTCATAACACTGAAGCTTTCTTT.

A few counts support this clone. This chain connects TRBV3-1 (or the pseudogene TRBV3-2) to TRBJ2-7, with D possibly being TRBD1 (5 bases). The CDR3 loop spans 14 amino acids. V shed 2 bases and J shed 2 bases, with 10 bases lying between them. Looked up from germline, CDR1 is LGHDT and CDR2 is YNNKEL (reference sequence). The CDR3 DNA reads as TGTGCCAGCAGCCAACACGACAGAGCCTACGAGCAGTACTTC. Translating gives CASSQHDRAYEQYF.

The V and J genes are TRBV3-1 (or the pseudogene TRBV3-2) and TRBJ1-2; unclear D gene. The germline V gene has CDR1 LGHDT and CDR2 YNNKEL (reference sequence). The V end was cut by 5 bases, the J end by 1 base, with 17 bases between. The CDR3 consists of 16 residues. CDR3 sequence (DNA): TGTGCCAGCAGCTCCACCTTCAGGCATATTAACTATGGCTACACCTTC. The encoded protein is CASSSTFRHINYGYTF.

V is TRBV2 and J is TRBJ2-5; 9 nucleotides align to TRBD2. V was clipped by 8 bases and J by 4 bases; unmatched bases: 8. Germline CDR1 SNHLY, CDR2 FYNNEI. This CDR3 has 14 residues. The CDR3 here is CASVLAGVGETQYF. In DNA, the CDR3 is TGTGCCAGCGTGTTAGCGGGGGTCGGAGAGACCCAGTACTTC.

The chain is built from TRBV6-5 and TRBJ1-3; D is possibly TRBD1 (6 bases). The CDR3 spans 15 residues. V shed 4 bases and J shed 3 bases, with 13 bases lying between them. Per the germline V gene, CDR1 is MNHEY and CDR2 is SVGAGI. CDR3 protein: CASSSGGGLGNTIYF. CDR3 nucleotides: TGTGCCAGCAGTTCTGGCGGGGGGCTTGGAAACACCATATATTTT.

This chain joins TRBV6-5 and TRBJ2-5; 7 positions agree with TRBD1. The CDR3 is 13 residues long. Germline V gene data show CDR1 as MNHEY and CDR2 as SVGAGI. Trimming at V came to 8 bases and at J to 5 bases, leaving 8 bases not matched to a gene. The CDR3 bases are TGTGCCAGCGAAAAGGGGGCCGAGGAGACCCAGTACTTC. Its protein product is CASEKGAEETQYF.

V gene TRBV7-2 combines with J gene TRBJ2-2; D is perhaps TRBD2 (7 bases). The CDR3 is made up of 17 amino acids. V lost 8 bases and J 5 bases, leaving 24 bases between the germline ends. Germline CDR1 SGHTA, CDR2 FQGNSA. This chain's CDR3 is CASLFPLGGGPTGELFF. Written as DNA, the CDR3 is TGTGCCAGCCTCTTCCCGTTAGGGGGGGGGCCGACCGGGGAGCTGTTTTTT.

This clone was recorded only once. V and J are TRBV7-9 and TRBJ2-5; D unclear. This CDR3 is 15 amino acids long. V was trimmed by 5 bases and J by 5 bases, leaving 18 bases between them. Germline assignment: CDR1 SEHNR and CDR2 FQNEAQ (reference sequence). CDR3 sequence: CASSQTSFGRETQYF. The DNA for the CDR3 is TGTGCCAGCAGCCAGACATCCTTTGGTCGTGAGACCCAGTACTTC.

V usage is TRBV2 and J usage is TRBJ1-5, with D maybe TRBD1 (5 bases). The CDR3 runs to 15 residues. The V and J ends lost 7 bases and 0 bases respectively, with 13 bases between them. The germline gives CDR1 SNHLY, CDR2 FYNNEI. CDR3 amino acids: CASTRTPDSNQPQHF. For the CDR3, the DNA is TGTGCCAGCACTCGGACACCGGATAGCAATCAGCCCCAGCATTTT.

The chain has TRBV3-1 (or the pseudogene TRBV3-2) and TRBJ2-7, with D maybe TRBD1 (7 bases). CDR1 is LGHDT and CDR2 is YNNKEL in the germline V gene (reference sequence). The V end lost 4 bases, the J end lost 1 base, and 17 bases lay between the germline ends. CDR3 length equals 16 residues. The CDR3 sequence: CASSPERGTVSYEQYF. In nucleotides, the CDR3 is TGTGCCAGCAGCCCAGAACGCGGGACAGTATCCTACGAGCAGTACTTC.

This sequence joins TRBV27 and TRBJ1-5, with a weak D call TRBD1 (5 bases). The CDR3 has 13 residues. The germline V and J ends were trimmed by 7 bases and 5 bases, with 12 bases remaining between them. Germline CDR1 and CDR2: MNHEY and SMNVEV (reference sequence). DNA for the CDR3: TGTGCCAGCAAGGGAACAGGTTATCAGCCCCAGCATTTT. It yields the protein CASKGTGYQPQHF.

The chain carries TRBV6-4 and TRBJ1-4; tentative D call: TRBD1 (6 bases). Trimming cost V 6 bases and J 8 bases, with 19 bases left between them. CDR3 length: 15 residues. Per germline, CDR1 MRHNA and CDR2 SNTAGT. The CDR3 region is CASRPTGTPNEKLFF. The CDR3 DNA reads TGTGCCAGCAGACCCACCGGGACACCGAACGAAAAACTGTTTTTT.

This clone was seen just once. The J gene is TRBJ1-2, the V gene TRBV3-1 (or the pseudogene TRBV3-2); D might be TRBD1 (5 bases). Germline CDR1 is LGHDT and CDR2 is YNNKEL (reference sequence). V was shortened by 4 bases and J by 0 bases, with 6 bases between the two germline ends. The CDR3 is 13 residues long. In DNA, the CDR3 is TGTGCCAGCAGCCGACAGACTAACTATGGCTACACCTTC. It codes for CASSRQTNYGYTF.

The sample holds one count of this clone. V and J are TRBV14 and TRBJ1-1; the D is unclear. The CDR3 runs to 14 residues. V lost 3 bases and J 1 base, leaving 9 bases between the germline ends. Germline V lookup: CDR1 SGHDN, CDR2 FVKESK. The CDR3 DNA reads as TGTGCCAGCAGCCACGACACTCCGAACACTGAAGCTTTCTTT. Translation: CASSHDTPNTEAFF.

The rearrangement links TRBV4-2 to TRBJ1-2, with D unclear. The germline V and J ends were trimmed by 5 bases and 0 bases, with 10 bases remaining between them. The germline gives CDR1 LGHNA, CDR2 YNFKEQ. This CDR3 has 14 residues. CDR3 nucleotides: TGTGCCAGCAGCGCGGATCGGTCTAACTATGGCTACACCTTC. Amino acid sequence: CASSADRSNYGYTF.